What follows are 10 T cell receptor beta chains derived from one specimen sequenced in a study of tumor-infiltrating lymphocytes in oesophageal squamous cell carcinoma. TCRdb re-analysed the PCR reads in MiXCR, keeping a single row per CDR3 protein. In the table there are about 16,000 distinct CDR3 sequences, about 40% of which are singletons. The sample taken for sequencing was esophageal tumor tissue. All receptors come from a male donor with esophageal squamous cell carcinoma.

This clonotype was counted at least ten times. The chain couples TRBV6-1 to TRBJ2-4; D is unresolved. V lost 4 bases and J lost 1, with 8 bases in between. CDR3 length: 14 amino acids. Germline V CDR1 and CDR2: MNHNS, SASEGT. The CDR3 is CASSADAAKNIQYF. The CDR3 nucleotides read TGTGCCAGCAGTGCAGACGCGGCCAAAAACATTCAGTACTTC.

This clonotype was detected ten times or more. The genes are TRBV2 and TRBJ2-3; D is perhaps TRBD2 (5 bases). The CDR3 contains 15 residues. Germline loops: CDR1 SNHLY, CDR2 FYNNEI. V was clipped by 4 bases and J by 2 bases, with 13 bases between them. The CDR3 nucleotides are TGTGCCAGCAGTGTCGCCGGGATCGTCACAGATACGCAGTATTTT. Protein product: CASSVAGIVTDTQYF.

As for this clonotype: At one end the junction does not follow the germline gene, possibly because of a read error. J is TRBJ2-1 and V is TRBV27; 8 nucleotides align to TRBD1. Looked up from germline, CDR1 is MNHEY and CDR2 is SMNVEV (reference sequence). The length of the CDR3 is 14 residues. Here the CDR3 reads CASSSGQEAYEQFF. In DNA form, the CDR3 reads TGTGCCAGCAGTTCGGGACAGGAGGCCTACGAGCAATTCTTC.

By sample fraction, this clonotype is medium-sized. The J gene is TRBJ2-7, the V gene TRBV6-1, with 8 nucleotides matching TRBD2. Germline CDR1 is MNHNS and CDR2 is SASEGT. This CDR3 is built from 15 residues. V lost 4 bases and J lost 6; bases outside the gene matches: 11. CDR3 loop: CASSVGLADGSEQYF. Written as DNA, the CDR3 is TGTGCCAGCAGTGTCGGACTAGCTGACGGTAGCGAGCAGTACTTC.

About this clonotype itself: The germline gene is not matched at one end of the junction; a read error may be the cause. The V call is TRBV7-7, the J call TRBJ2-3, with D hard to call. In germline, CDR1 is SSHAT, CDR2 FNYEAQ (reference sequence). This CDR3 comprises 13 residues. The CDR3 here is CASSLDKGHTQYF. The CDR3 DNA follows: TGTGCTAGCAGCTTAGACAAAGGGCATACGCAGTATTTT.

This clonotype was observed a few times. V is TRBV5-6 and J is TRBJ2-3; D is uncertain. TRBJ2-7 explains the end of the DNA better; the J call may be wrong. CDR3 length: 13 residues. Looked up from germline, CDR1 is SGHDT and CDR2 is YYEEEE. In nucleotides, the CDR3 is TGTGCCAGCAGCTTTGATCGGGTCAATGAGCAGTACTTC. Translation gives CASSFDRVNEQYF.

V usage is TRBV7-6 and J usage is TRBJ2-5; tentatively, D is TRBD2 (6 bases). Deletions cut 5 bases from V and 3 bases from J, with 13 bases between. Germline values: CDR1 SGHVS, CDR2 FNYEAQ. This CDR3 is built from 14 residues. The CDR3: CASSRLGRKETQYF. The CDR3 coding sequence is TGTGCCAGCAGCCGACTAGGGAGAAAAGAGACCCAGTACTTC.

This clonotype has only a few counts. The chain carries TRBV3-1 and TRBJ2-5, with 7 bases fitting TRBD2. Matching the DNA end better, TRBJ2-7 makes the J call doubtful. Germline V gene lookup returns CDR1 LGHDT and CDR2 YNNKEL (reference sequence). The CDR3 extends over 16 amino acids. CDR3 protein: CASSQVGSSSGYEQYF. The CDR3 DNA reads TGTGCCAGCAGCCAAGTAGGGTCGTCTAGCGGTTACGAGCAGTACTTC.

The chain combines TRBV7-2 with TRBJ2-3, with 8 nucleotides matching TRBD1. The CDR3 contains 13 residues. V was clipped by 6 bases and J by 6 bases; unmatched bases: 5. Germline values: CDR1 SGHTA, CDR2 FQGNSA. The CDR3 is CASSLGQGDTQYF. CDR3 nucleotide sequence: TGTGCCAGCAGTCTCGGACAGGGTGATACGCAGTATTTT.

This clonotype appeared many times. V gene TRBV5-8 combines with J gene TRBJ2-5; no firm D call. CDR1 and CDR2 from the germline V gene are SGHTS and YDEGEE. The CDR3 extends over 14 amino acids. V dropped 0 bases and J dropped 1 base, with 7 bases sitting between them. The CDR3 spells CASSLVQVQETQYF. DNA for the CDR3: TGTGCCAGCAGCTTGGTTCAGGTCCAAGAGACCCAGTACTTC. The full variable domain, its missing parts supplied by reference TRBV5-8 and TRBJ2-5, is EAGVTQSPTHLIKTRGQQATLRCSPISGHTSVYWYQQALGLGLQFLLWYDEGEERNRGNFPPRFSGRQFPNYSSELNVNALELEDSALYLCASSLVQVQETQYFGPGTRLLVL.